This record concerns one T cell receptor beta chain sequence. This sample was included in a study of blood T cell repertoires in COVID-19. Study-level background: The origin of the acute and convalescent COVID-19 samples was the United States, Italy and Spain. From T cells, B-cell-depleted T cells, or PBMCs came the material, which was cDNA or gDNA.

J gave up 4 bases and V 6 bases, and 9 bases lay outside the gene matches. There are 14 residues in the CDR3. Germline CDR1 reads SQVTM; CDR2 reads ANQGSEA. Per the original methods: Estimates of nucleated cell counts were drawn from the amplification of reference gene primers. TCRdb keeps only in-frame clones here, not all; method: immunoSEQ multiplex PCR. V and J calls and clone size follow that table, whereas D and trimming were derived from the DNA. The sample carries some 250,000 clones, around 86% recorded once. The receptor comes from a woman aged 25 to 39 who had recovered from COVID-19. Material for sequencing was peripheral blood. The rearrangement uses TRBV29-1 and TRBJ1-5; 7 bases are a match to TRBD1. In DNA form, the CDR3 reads TGCAGCGTCAACACAGGGGTCCCGAATCAGCCCCAGCATTTT. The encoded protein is CSVNTGVPNQPQHF.